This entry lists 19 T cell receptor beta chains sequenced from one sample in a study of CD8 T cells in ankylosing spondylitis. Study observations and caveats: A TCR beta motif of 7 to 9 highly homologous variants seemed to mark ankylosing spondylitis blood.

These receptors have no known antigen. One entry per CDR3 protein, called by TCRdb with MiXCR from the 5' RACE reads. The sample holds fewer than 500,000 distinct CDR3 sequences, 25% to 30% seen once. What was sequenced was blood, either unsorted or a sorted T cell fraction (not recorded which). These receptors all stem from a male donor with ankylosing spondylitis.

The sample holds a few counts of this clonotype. The CDR3, as DNA: TGTGCCAGCAGCCAAGATTCGACCCCTAGGGAAGCTTTCTTT. This codes for CASSQDSTPREAFF. V gene TRBV3-1 combines with J gene TRBJ1-1, with D hard to call. CDR1 is LGHDT and CDR2 is YNNKEL in the germline V gene (reference sequence). The CDR3 totals 14 residues. V lost 0 bases and J lost 8, with 13 bases in between.

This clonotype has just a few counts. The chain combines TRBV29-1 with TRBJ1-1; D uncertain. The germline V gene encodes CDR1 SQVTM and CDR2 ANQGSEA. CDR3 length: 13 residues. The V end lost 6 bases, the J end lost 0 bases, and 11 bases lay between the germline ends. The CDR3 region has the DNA TGCAGCGTGAGGCAAGTGATGAACACTGAAGCTTTCTTT. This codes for CSVRQVMNTEAFF.

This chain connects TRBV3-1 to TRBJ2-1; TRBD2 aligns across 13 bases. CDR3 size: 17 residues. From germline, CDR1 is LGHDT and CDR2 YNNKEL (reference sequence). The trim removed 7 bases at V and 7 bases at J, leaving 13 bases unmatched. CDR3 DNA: TGTGCCAGCATAGATCACGGGACTAGCGGGACGGAGAATGAGCAGTTCTTC. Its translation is CASIDHGTSGTENEQFF.

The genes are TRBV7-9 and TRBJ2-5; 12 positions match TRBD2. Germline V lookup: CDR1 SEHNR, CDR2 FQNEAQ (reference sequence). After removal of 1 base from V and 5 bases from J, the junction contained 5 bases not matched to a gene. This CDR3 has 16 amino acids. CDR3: CASSLVGTSGLETQYF. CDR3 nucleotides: TGTGCCAGCAGCTTAGTCGGGACTAGCGGGCTGGAGACCCAGTACTTC.

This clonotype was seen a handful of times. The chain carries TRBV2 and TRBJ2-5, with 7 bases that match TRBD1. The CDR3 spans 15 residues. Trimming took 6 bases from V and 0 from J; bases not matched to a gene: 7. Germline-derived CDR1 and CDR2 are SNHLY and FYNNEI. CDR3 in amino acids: CASRGTEDHQETQYF. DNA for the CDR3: TGTGCCAGCAGGGGGACAGAGGATCACCAAGAGACCCAGTACTTC.

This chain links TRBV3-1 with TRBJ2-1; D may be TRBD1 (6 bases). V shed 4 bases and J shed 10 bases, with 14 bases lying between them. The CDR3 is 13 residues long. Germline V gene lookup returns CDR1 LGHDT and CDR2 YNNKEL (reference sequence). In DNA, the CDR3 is TGTGCCAGCAGCCGGAGCCCCCAGGGGGAGCAGTTCTTC. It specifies CASSRSPQGEQFF.

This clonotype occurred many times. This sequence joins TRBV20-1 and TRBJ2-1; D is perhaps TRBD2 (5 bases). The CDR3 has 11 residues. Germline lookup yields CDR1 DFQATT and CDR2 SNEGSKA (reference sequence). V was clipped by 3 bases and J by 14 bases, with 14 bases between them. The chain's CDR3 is CSASLRGHEFF. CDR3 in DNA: TGCAGTGCTAGTCTTCGGGGTCACGAGTTCTTC.

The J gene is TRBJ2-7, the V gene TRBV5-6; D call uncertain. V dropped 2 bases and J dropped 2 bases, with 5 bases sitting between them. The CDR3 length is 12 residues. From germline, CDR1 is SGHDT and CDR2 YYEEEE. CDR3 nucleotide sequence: TGTGCCAGCAGCTTCACCACCTACGAGCAGTACTTC. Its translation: CASSFTTYEQYF.

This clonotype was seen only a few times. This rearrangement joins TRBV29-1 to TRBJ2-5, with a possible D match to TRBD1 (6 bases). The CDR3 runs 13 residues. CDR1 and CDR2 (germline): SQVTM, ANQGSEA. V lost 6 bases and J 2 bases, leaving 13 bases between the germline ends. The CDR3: CSVQSRGQETQYF. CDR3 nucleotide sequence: TGCAGCGTGCAAAGCAGGGGACAAGAGACCCAGTACTTC.

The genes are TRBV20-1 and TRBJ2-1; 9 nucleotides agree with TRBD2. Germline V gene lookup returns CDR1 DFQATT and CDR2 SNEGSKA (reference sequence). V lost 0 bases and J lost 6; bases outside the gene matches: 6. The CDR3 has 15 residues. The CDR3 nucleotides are TGCAGTGCTAGAGATGCGGGAGGGCCGGGCAATGAGCAGTTCTTC. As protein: CSARDAGGPGNEQFF.

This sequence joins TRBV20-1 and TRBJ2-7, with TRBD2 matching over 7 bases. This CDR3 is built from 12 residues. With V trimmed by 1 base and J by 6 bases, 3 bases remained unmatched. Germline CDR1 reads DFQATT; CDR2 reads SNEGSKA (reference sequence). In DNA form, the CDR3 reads TGCAGTGCTAGAGGGACTAGGCGCGAGCAGTACGTC. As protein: CSARGTRREQYV.

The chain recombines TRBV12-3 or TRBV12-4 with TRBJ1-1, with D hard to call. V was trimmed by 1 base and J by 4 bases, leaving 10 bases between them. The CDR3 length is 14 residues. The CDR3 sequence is CASSLVGPSTEAFF. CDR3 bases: TGTGCCAGCAGTTTAGTTGGGCCCTCCACTGAAGCTTTCTTT.

The CDR3 is CSAELPTSTRETQYF. The CDR3 region has the DNA TGCAGTGCCGAACTACCAACTAGTACCAGAGAGACCCAGTACTTC. The chain uses TRBV20-1 and TRBJ2-5, with a tentative D call TRBD2 (5 bases). Germline V gives CDR1 DFQATT, CDR2 SNEGSKA (reference sequence). V was trimmed by 6 bases and J by 4 bases, leaving 21 bases between them. This CDR3 is built from 15 residues.

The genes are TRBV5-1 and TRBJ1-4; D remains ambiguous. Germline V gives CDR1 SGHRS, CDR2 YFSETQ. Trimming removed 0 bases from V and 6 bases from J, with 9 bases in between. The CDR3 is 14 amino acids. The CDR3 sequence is CASSLAGSDEKLFF. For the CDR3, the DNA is TGCGCCAGCAGCTTGGCCGGGTCGGATGAAAAACTGTTTTTT.

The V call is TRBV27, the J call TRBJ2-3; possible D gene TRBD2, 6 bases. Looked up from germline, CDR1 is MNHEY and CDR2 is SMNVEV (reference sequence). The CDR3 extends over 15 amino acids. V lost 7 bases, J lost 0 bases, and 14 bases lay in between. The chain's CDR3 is CASKLSGPSTDTQYF. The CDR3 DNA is TGTGCCAGCAAACTTAGCGGACCAAGCACAGATACGCAGTATTTT.

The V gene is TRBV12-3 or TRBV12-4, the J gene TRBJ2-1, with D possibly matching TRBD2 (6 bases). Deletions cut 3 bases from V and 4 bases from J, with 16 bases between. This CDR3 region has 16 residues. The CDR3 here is CASSFLWDWRYNEQFF. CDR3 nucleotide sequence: TGTGCCAGCAGTTTTTTATGGGACTGGAGGTACAATGAGCAGTTCTTC.

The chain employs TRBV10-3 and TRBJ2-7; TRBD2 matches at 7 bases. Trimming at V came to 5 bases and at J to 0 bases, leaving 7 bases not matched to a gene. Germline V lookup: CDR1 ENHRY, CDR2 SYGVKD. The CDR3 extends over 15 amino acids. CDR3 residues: CAISRGGGNSYEQYV. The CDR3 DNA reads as TGTGCCATCAGTAGGGGCGGGGGTAACTCCTACGAGCAGTACGTC.

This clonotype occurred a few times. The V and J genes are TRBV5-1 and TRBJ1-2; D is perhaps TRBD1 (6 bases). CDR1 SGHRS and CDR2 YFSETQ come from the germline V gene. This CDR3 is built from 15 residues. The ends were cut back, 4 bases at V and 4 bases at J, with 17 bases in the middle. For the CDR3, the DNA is TGCGCCAGCAGCCCCGGGACACCGCACTCCTATGGCTACACCTTC. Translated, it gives CASSPGTPHSYGYTF. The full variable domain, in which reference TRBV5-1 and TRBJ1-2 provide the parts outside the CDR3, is KAGVTQTPRYLIKTRGQQVTLSCSPISGHRSVSWYQQTPGQGLQFLFEYFSETQRNKGNFPGRFSGRQFSNSRSEMNVSTLELGDSALYLCASSPGTPHSYGYTFGSGTRLTVV.

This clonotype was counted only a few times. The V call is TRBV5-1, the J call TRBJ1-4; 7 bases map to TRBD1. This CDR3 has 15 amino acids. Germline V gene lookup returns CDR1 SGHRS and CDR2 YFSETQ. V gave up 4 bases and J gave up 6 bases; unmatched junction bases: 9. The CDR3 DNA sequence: TGCGCCAGCAGCCGATCCGGGACAGCTGATGAAAAACTGTTTTTT. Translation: CASSRSGTADEKLFF.